Below are 18 T cell receptor beta chains sequenced from a single sample in a study of T-cell reconstitution after alpha-beta-depleted transplantation in children. This sample's TCRbeta library carried unique molecular identifier barcodes. TCRdb reanalysed the PCR reads using MiXCR and keeps one entry per CDR3 protein. The sample includes about 980,000 distinct CDR3 sequences, about 29% of them seen just once. The sample consisted of PBMCs, mostly from graft donor cells, taken 360 days after TCRalphabeta/CD19-depleted stem cell transplant. The receptors stem from a boy under two years old who had a stem cell transplant for SCID, so the T cells may come from the graft donor.

This clonotype was detected a few times. The chain links TRBV5-1 to TRBJ2-3; TRBD1 might be the D (5 bases). Germline V lookup: CDR1 SGHRS, CDR2 YFSETQ. The CDR3 sequence is 15 residues long. Trimming removed 4 bases at V and 6 bases at J, with 18 bases between. DNA for the CDR3: TGCGCCAGCAGCACCGGACAAGGACCCATGGATACGCAGTATTTT. Residues: CASSTGQGPMDTQYF.

The chain uses TRBV4-3 and TRBJ1-4; possibly TRBD1 for D (5 bases). Germline lookup yields CDR1 LGHNA and CDR2 YSLEER. The CDR3 runs 16 residues. Between the trimmed V and J ends, which lost 7 bases and 4 bases, there was a span of 19 bases. The CDR3 spells CASTLSNGRVNEKLFF. The CDR3 bases are TGCGCCAGCACCCTTTCCAACGGCAGGGTTAATGAAAAACTGTTTTTT.

This chain uses TRBV20-1 with TRBJ1-4; the D is unclear. Deletions cut 3 bases from V and 0 bases from J, with 14 bases between. The CDR3 extends over 16 amino acids. Germline CDR1 is DFQATT and CDR2 is SNEGSKA (reference sequence). In nucleotides, the CDR3 is TGCAGTGCTAGGGGGAAAATCGGATCAACTAATGAAAAACTGTTTTTT. It yields the protein CSARGKIGSTNEKLFF.

The chain is built from TRBV7-9 and TRBJ2-1; 9 nucleotides line up with TRBD1. CDR3 size: 17 residues. V was clipped by 1 base and J by 1 base; unmatched bases: 5. CDR1 SEHNR and CDR2 FQNEAQ come from the germline V gene (reference sequence). The CDR3 DNA sequence: TGTGCCAGCAGCTTAGTTCGGACAGGGGTGTCCTACAATGAGCAGTTCTTC. Encoded protein: CASSLVRTGVSYNEQFF.

In this sample, this clonotype turned up many times. This chain connects TRBV10-3 to TRBJ2-3; D ambiguous. V lost 0 bases and J lost 4, with 2 bases in between. The germline V gene has CDR1 ENHRY and CDR2 SYGVKD. The CDR3 loop spans 12 amino acids. This chain's CDR3 is CAISESPDTQYF. The CDR3 DNA follows: TGTGCCATCAGTGAGTCTCCAGATACGCAGTATTTT.

This chain connects TRBV29-1 to TRBJ2-1, with D perhaps assigned TRBD1 or TRBD2 (7 bases each). V lost 1 base to trimming and J lost 8 bases, with 18 bases between them. From germline, CDR1 is SQVTM and CDR2 ANQGSEA. CDR3 size: 15 residues. CDR3 DNA sequence: TGCAGCGTTGAAGGGGCAGGGGGGGCGCCTCATGAGCAGTTCTTC. Its translation is CSVEGAGGAPHEQFF.

The chain is built from TRBV12-3 or TRBV12-4 and TRBJ1-2; weak D call: TRBD1 (5 bases). This CDR3 comprises 13 residues. V lost 4 bases and J 8 bases, leaving 14 bases between the germline ends. Here the CDR3 reads CASSSDGAGGYTF. In DNA, the CDR3 is TGTGCCAGCAGTTCAGACGGGGCGGGAGGCTACACCTTC.

This chain joins TRBV28 and TRBJ2-5; D perhaps matches TRBD2 (5 bases). The germline CDR1 and CDR2 sequences are MDHEN and SYDVKM. The V gene lost 3 bases and the J gene lost 0 bases, with 11 bases spanning the gap. The CDR3 runs to 15 residues. Here the CDR3 reads CASSFMGEYQETQYF. CDR3 sequence (DNA): TGTGCCAGCAGTTTCATGGGAGAGTACCAAGAGACCCAGTACTTC.

The table lists this clonotype with a few counts. As DNA, the CDR3 is TGCGCCAGCAGCTTGCGGCCAGGGAACAATGAGCAGTTCTTC. Translating gives CASSLRPGNNEQFF. J is TRBJ2-1 and V is TRBV5-1; possibly TRBD1 for D (5 bases). This CDR3 has 14 amino acids. Germline loops: CDR1 SGHRS, CDR2 YFSETQ. Trimming pared 1 base from V and 5 bases from J, leaving 10 bases between.

The V and J genes are TRBV28 and TRBJ1-2; D not certain. Trimming removed 5 bases at V and 4 bases at J, with 11 bases between. Per germline, CDR1 MDHEN and CDR2 SYDVKM. The length of the CDR3 is 13 residues. The CDR3 is CASSTTTGYGYTF. In nucleotides, the CDR3 is TGTGCCAGCAGTACCACGACGGGCTATGGCTACACCTTC.

The chain employs TRBV6-1 and TRBJ2-7; D not resolved. V lost 5 bases, J lost 1 base, and 12 bases lay in between. Germline CDR1 is MNHNS and CDR2 is SASEGT. The CDR3 is made up of 14 amino acids. This CDR3 is CASSPRTQSYEQYF. The CDR3 DNA sequence: TGTGCCAGCAGTCCGAGGACCCAATCCTACGAGCAGTACTTC.

The chain joins TRBV3-1 to TRBJ1-1; no firm D call. Per germline, CDR1 LGHDT and CDR2 YNNKEL (reference sequence). V dropped 5 bases and J dropped 7 bases, with 8 bases sitting between them. The CDR3 totals 11 residues. In DNA, the CDR3 is TGTGCCAGCAGCAACCGGGATGAAGCTTTCTTT. This sequence encodes CASSNRDEAFF.

This clonotype was picked up a small number of times. V and J are TRBV18 and TRBJ2-3; 7 nucleotides line up with TRBD2. CDR1 and CDR2 (germline): KGHSH, LQKENI. J gave up 3 bases and V 3 bases, and 9 bases lay outside the gene matches. The CDR3 extends over 16 amino acids. CDR3 in amino acids: CASSPQVGRGTDTQYF. As DNA, the CDR3 is TGTGCCAGCTCACCGCAGGTGGGGCGGGGGACAGATACGCAGTATTTT.

This clonotype was seen only a few times. The rearrangement uses TRBV5-1 and TRBJ1-2; no firm D call. CDR1 is SGHRS and CDR2 is YFSETQ in the germline V gene. This CDR3 has 13 amino acids. Trimming took off 0 bases at V and 6 bases at J, with 9 bases between the two ends. CDR3 DNA sequence: TGCGCCAGCAGCTTGGTAGTAGGGAATGGCTACACCTTC. Protein sequence: CASSLVVGNGYTF.

The chain is built from TRBV20-1 and TRBJ2-4, with TRBD1 matching 10 bases. J was trimmed by 7 bases and V by 5 bases; bases with no gene match: 11. This CDR3 has 15 residues. The germline CDR1 and CDR2 sequences are DFQATT and SNEGSKA (reference sequence). The CDR3 DNA sequence: TGCAGTGCTGCGCCGGGACAGGGGTTAGGGAACATTCAGTACTTC. Amino acids: CSAAPGQGLGNIQYF.

The chain employs TRBV7-9 and TRBJ2-5; perhaps TRBD1 as D (6 bases). The V gene lost 3 bases and the J gene lost 2 bases, with 10 bases spanning the gap. The germline V gene has CDR1 SEHNR and CDR2 FQNEAQ (reference sequence). This CDR3 region has 14 residues. Written as DNA, the CDR3 is TGTGCCAGCAGCTTGACAAGGGGGCAAGAGACCCAGTACTTC. This gives the protein CASSLTRGQETQYF. The full variable domain, its missing parts supplied by reference TRBV7-9 and TRBJ2-5, is DTGVSQNPRHKITKRGQNVTFRCDPISEHNRLYWYRQTLGQGPEFLTYFQNEAQLEKSRLLSDRFSAERPKGSFSTLEIQRTEQGDSAMYLCASSLTRGQETQYFGPGTRLLVL.

This sequence joins TRBV28 and TRBJ2-7, with D possibly TRBD1 on 5 matching bases. V gave up 6 bases and J gave up 2 bases, with 11 bases separating them. Germline lookup yields CDR1 MDHEN and CDR2 SYDVKM. The length of the CDR3 is 13 residues. The CDR3 sequence is CASRTGATYEQYF. The CDR3 region has the DNA TGTGCCAGCAGGACTGGGGCGACCTACGAGCAGTACTTC.

With regard to this clonotype: Because the CDR3's place on the DNA is in doubt, the DNA is left out and the CDR3 is given as listed by TCRdb. This chain links TRBV7-2 with TRBJ2-1; the tabulated D call, TRBD2, remains unverified against the DNA. The CDR3 is 13 residues long, counting both termini. CDR1 and CDR2 (germline): SGHTA, FQGNSA. This CDR3 is CASSQTWGEGTFF.